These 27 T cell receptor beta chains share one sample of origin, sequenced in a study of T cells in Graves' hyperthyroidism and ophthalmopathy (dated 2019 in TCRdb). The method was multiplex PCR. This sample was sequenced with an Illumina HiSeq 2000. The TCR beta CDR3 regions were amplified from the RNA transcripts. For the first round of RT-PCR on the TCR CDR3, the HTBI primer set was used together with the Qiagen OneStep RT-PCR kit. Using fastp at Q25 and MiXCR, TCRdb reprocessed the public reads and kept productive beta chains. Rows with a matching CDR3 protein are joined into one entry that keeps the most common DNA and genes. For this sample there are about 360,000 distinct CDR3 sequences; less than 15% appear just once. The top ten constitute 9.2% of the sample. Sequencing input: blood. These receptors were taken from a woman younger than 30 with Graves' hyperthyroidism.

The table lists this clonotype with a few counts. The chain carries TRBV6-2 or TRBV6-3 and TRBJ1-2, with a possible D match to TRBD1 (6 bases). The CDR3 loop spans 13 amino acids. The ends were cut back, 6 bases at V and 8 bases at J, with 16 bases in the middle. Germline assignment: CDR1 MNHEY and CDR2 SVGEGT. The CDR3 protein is CASSLTGQEGYTF. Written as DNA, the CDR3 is TGTGCCAGCAGCCTAACAGGGCAGGAGGGCTACACCTTC.

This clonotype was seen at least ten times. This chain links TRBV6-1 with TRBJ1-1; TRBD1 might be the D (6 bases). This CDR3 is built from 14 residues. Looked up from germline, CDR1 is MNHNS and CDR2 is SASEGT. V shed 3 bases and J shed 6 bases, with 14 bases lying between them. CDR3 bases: TGTGCCAGCAGTGAGCCTCCGGGGGCGGCTGAAGCTTTCTTT. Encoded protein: CASSEPPGAAEAFF.

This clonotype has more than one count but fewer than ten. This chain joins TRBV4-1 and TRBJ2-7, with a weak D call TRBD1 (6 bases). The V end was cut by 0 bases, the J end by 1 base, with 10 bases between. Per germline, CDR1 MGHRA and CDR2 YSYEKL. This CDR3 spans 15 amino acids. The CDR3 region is CASSQERGGSYEQYF. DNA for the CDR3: TGCGCCAGCAGCCAAGAGAGAGGGGGATCCTACGAGCAGTACTTC.

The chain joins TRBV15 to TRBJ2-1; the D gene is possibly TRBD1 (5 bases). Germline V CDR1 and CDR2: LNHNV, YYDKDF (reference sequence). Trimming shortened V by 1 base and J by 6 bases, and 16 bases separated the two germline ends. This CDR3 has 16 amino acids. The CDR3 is CATSRGDFSQGNEQFF. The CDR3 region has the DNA TGTGCCACCAGCAGAGGTGATTTTTCCCAGGGCAATGAGCAGTTCTTC.

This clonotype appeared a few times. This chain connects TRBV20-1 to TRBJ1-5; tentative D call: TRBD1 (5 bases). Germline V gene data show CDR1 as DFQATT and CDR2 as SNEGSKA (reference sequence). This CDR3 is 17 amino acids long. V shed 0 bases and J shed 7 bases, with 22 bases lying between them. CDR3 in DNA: TGCAGTGCTAGAGATGCGCGGCCGGAGGGGTCTGGGCAGCCCCAGCATTTT. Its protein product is CSARDARPEGSGQPQHF.

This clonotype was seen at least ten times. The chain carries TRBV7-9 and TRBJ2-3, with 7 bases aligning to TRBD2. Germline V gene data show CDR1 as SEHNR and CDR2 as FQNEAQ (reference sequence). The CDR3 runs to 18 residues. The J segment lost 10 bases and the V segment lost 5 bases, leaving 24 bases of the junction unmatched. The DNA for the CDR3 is TGTGCCAGCAGCCCCTATACCGGGAGGCTCCCCATCGTAAGGGCGCAGTATTTT. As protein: CASSPYTGRLPIVRAQYF.

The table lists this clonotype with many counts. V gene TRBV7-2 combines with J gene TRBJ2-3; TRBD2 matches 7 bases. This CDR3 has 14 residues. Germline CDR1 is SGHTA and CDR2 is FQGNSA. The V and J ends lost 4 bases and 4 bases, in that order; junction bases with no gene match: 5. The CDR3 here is CASSSGLFPDTQYF. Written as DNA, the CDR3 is TGTGCCAGCAGCTCGGGACTATTTCCAGATACGCAGTATTTT.

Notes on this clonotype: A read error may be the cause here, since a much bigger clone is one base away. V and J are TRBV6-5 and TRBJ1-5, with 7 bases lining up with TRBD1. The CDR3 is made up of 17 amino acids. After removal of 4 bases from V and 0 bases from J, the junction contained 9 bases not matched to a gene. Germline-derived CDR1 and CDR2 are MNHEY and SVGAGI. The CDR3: CASSSRGPTLSNQPQHF. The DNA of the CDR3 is TGTGCCAGCAGTTCTAGGGGGCCTACCCTTAGCAATCAGCCCCAGCATTTT.

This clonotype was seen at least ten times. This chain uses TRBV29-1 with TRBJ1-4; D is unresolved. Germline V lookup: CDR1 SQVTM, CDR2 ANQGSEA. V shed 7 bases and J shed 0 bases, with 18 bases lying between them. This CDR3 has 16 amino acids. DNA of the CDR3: TGCAGCGCGGTCGGGCTAGGCGACGCAACTAATGAAAAACTGTTTTTT. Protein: CSAVGLGDATNEKLFF.

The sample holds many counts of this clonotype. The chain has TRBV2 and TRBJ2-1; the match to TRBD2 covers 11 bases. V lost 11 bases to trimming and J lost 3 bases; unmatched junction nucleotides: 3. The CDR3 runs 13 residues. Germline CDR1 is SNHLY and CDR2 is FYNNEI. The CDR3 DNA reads TGTGCCGCGACTAGCGGGGTCTACAATGAGCAGTTCTTC. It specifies CAATSGVYNEQFF.

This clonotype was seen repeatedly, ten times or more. The CDR3 is CASVEGSSLNEKLFF. The CDR3 DNA is TGTGCCAGCGTCGAAGGAAGCAGCCTTAATGAAAAACTGTTTTTT. The chain carries TRBV6-1 and TRBJ1-4; D remains ambiguous. Germline V gives CDR1 MNHNS, CDR2 SASEGT. Deletions cut 8 bases from V and 4 bases from J, with 17 bases between. The CDR3 is 15 residues long.

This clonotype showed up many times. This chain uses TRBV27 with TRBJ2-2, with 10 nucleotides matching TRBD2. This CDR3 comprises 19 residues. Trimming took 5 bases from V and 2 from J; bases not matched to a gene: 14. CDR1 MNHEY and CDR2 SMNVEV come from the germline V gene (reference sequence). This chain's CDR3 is CASSPKRRAGGINTGELFF. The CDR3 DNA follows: TGTGCCAGCAGTCCAAAACGACGAGCGGGAGGGATAAACACCGGGGAGCTGTTTTTT.

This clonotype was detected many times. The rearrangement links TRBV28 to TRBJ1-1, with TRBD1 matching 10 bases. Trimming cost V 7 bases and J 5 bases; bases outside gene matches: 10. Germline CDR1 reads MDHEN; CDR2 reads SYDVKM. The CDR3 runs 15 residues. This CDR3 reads CASKRGQGVWTEAFF. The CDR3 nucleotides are TGTGCCAGCAAACGTGGACAGGGGGTATGGACTGAAGCTTTCTTT.

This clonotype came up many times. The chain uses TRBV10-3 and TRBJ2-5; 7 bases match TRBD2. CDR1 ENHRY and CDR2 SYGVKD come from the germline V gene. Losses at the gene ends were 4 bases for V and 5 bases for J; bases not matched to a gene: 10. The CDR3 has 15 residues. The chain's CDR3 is CAISVNSLSGETQYF. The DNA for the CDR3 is TGTGCCATCAGTGTGAACAGTCTTAGCGGGGAGACCCAGTACTTC.

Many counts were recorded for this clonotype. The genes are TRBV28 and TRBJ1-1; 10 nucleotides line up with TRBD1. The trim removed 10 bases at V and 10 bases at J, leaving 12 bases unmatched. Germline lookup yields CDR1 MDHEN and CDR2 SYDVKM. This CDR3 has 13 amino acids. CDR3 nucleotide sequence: TGTGCCACCATCGACAGGGGGCGAATCGGAGCTTTCTTT. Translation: CATIDRGRIGAFF.

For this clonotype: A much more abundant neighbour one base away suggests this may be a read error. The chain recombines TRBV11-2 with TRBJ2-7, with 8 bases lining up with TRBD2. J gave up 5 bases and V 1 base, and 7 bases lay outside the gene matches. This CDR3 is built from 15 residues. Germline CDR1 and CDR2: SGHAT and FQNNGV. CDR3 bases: TGTGCCAGCAGCTTAGGTTGGACTAGCTTCGACGAGCAGTACTTC. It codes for CASSLGWTSFDEQYF.

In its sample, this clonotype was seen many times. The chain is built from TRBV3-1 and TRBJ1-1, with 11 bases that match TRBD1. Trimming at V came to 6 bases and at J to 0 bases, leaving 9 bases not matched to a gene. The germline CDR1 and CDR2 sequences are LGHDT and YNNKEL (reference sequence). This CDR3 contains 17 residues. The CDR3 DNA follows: TGTGCCAGCAGTCGCTCCGGGACAGGGGGTATGAACACTGAAGCTTTCTTT. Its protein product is CASSRSGTGGMNTEAFF. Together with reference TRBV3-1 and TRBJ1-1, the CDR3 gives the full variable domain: DTAVSQTPKYLVTQMGNDKSIKCEQNLGHDTMYWYKQDSKKFLKIMFSYNNKELIINETVPNRFSPKSPDKAHLNLHINSLELGDSAVYFCASSRSGTGGMNTEAFFGQGTRLTVV.

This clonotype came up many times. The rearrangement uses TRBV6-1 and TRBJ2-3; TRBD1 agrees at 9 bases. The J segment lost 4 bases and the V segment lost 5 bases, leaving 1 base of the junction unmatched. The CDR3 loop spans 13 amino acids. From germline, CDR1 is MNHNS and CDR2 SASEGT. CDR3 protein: CASSRQGADTQYF. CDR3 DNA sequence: TGTGCCAGCAGTAGACAGGGGGCAGATACGCAGTATTTT.

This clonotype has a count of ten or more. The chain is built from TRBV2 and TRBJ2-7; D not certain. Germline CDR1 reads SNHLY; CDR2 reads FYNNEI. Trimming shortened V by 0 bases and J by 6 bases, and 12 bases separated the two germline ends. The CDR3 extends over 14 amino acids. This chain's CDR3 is CASSEATLTGEQYF. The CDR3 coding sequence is TGTGCCAGCAGTGAAGCTACTCTAACGGGCGAGCAGTACTTC.

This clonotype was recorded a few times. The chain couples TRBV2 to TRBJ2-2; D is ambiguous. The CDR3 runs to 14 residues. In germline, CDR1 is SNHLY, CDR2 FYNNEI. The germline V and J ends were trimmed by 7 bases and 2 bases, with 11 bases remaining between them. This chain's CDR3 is CASNLMENTGELFF. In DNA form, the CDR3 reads TGTGCCAGCAATCTAATGGAAAACACCGGGGAGCTGTTTTTT. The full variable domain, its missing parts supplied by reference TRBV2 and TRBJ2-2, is EPEVTQTPSHQVTQMGQEVILRCVPISNHLYFYWYRQILGQKVEFLVSFYNNEISEKSEIFDDQFSVERPDGSNFTLKIRSTKLEDSAMYFCASNLMENTGELFFGEGSRLTVL.

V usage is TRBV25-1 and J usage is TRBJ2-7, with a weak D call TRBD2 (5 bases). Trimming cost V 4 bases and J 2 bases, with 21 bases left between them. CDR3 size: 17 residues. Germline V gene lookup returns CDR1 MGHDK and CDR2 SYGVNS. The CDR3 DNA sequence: TGTGCCAGCAGTGTTAACTCCTACAGCGGAATCACCTACGAGCAGTACTTC. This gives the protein CASSVNSYSGITYEQYF.

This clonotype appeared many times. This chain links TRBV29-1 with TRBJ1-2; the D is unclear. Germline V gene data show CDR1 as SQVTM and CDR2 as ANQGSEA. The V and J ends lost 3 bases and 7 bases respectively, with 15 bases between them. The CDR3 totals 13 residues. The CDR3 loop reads CSVEARVVGGYTF. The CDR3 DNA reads TGCAGCGTTGAGGCGAGGGTTGTTGGTGGCTACACCTTC.

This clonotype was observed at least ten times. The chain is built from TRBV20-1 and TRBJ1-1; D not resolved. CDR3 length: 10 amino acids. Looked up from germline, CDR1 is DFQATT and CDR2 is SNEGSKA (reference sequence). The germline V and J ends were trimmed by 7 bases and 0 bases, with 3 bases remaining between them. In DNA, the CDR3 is TGCAGTGTCGTGAACACTGAAGCTTTCTTT. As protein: CSVVNTEAFF.

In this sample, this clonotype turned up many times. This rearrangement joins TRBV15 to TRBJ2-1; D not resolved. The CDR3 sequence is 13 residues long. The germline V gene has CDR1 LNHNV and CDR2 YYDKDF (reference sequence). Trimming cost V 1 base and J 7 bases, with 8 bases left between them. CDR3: CATSRGDGNEQFF. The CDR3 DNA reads TGTGCCACCAGCAGAGGTGACGGGAATGAGCAGTTCTTC.

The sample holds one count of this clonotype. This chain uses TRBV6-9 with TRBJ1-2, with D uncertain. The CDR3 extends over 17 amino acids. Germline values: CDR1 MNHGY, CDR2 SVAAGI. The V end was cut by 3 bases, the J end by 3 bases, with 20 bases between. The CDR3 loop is CASSYVSVTGLDYGYTF. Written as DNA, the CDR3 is TGTGCCAGCAGTTACGTGAGTGTTACGGGATTGGACTATGGCTACACCTTC.

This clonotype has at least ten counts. The DNA of the CDR3 is TGTGCCAGCAGCCAAGATGAGTGTCCCGGGGGAGACTCCTACGAGCAGTACTTC. This encodes CASSQDECPGGDSYEQYF. The chain has TRBV14 and TRBJ2-7, with D tentatively TRBD2 (6 bases). This CDR3 has 18 residues. Trimming took off 0 bases at V and 0 bases at J, with 18 bases between the two ends. Per the germline V gene, CDR1 is SGHDN and CDR2 is FVKESK.

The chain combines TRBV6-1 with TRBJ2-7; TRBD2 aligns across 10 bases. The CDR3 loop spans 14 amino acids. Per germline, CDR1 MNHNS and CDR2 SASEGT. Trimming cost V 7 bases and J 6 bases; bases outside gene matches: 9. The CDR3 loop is CASKKREGHLEQYF. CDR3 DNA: TGTGCCAGCAAGAAGCGGGAGGGCCACCTCGAGCAGTACTTC.